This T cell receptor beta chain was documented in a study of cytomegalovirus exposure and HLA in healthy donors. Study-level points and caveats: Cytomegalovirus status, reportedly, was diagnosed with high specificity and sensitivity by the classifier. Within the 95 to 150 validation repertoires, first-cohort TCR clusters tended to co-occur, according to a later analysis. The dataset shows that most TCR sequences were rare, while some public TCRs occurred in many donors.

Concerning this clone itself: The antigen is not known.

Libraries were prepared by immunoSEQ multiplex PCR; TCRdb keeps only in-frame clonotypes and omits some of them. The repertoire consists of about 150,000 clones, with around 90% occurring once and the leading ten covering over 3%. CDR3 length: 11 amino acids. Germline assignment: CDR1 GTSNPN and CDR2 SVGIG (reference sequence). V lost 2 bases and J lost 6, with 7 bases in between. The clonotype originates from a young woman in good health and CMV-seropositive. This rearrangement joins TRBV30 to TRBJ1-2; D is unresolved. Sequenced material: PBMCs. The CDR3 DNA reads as TGTGCCTGGAGTCCCCTAAATGGCTACACCTTC. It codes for CAWSPLNGYTF.